Listed below are T cell receptor beta chains from one sample, sequenced in a study of blood T cell repertoires in COVID-19. Profiled with immunoSEQ multiplex PCR; TCRdb holds only in-frame clones, not every one. The table records under 300,000 clones, around four fifths of them present only once. Sequenced material: peripheral blood. These receptors were obtained from a man aged 55-75 years who had recovered from COVID-19. CDR3s include the opening cysteine and the closing phenylalanine or tryptophan. Fields, in order: V gene, clone size, D gene, J gene, CDR3 DNA, CDR3 protein. The D gene is left open where the match is weak. Expanded clones get a size class; other rows say once, few or many, or leave the size out.

v_call: TRBV9; clone_size: once; d_call: -; j_call: TRBJ1-1; cdr3_nt: TGTGCCAGCAGCGCAACAACAGTGCCGAACACTGAAGCTTTCTTT; cdr3_aa: CASSATTVPNTEAFF
v_call: TRBV19; clone_size: -; d_call: -; j_call: TRBJ1-1; cdr3_nt: TGTGCCAGTAGTACCGACAGGCGGAACACTGAAGCTTTCTTT; cdr3_aa: CASSTDRRNTEAFF
v_call: TRBV19; clone_size: -; d_call: TRBD2; j_call: TRBJ2-1; cdr3_nt: TGTGCCAGTAGTAAGCGGGCGGGGACTAGCGGGAGCTACAATGAGCAGTTCTTC; cdr3_aa: CASSKRAGTSGSYNEQFF
v_call: TRBV19; clone_size: -; d_call: TRBD2; j_call: TRBJ2-1; cdr3_nt: TGTGCCAGTAGTATCGGCGGGAGCGCGAATGAGCAGTTCTTC; cdr3_aa: CASSIGGSANEQFF
v_call: TRBV5-1; clone_size: few; d_call: -; j_call: TRBJ1-6; cdr3_nt: TGCGCCAGCAGCCCGGGGAGGTCCAATTCACCCCTCCACTTT; cdr3_aa: CASSPGRSNSPLHF
v_call: TRBV19; clone_size: once; d_call: TRBD1; j_call: TRBJ2-3; cdr3_nt: TGTGCCAGTAGTCCGACCTTACAGGGGGCGTTGACAGATACGCAGTATTTT; cdr3_aa: CASSPTLQGALTDTQYF
v_call: TRBV7-9; clone_size: -; d_call: -; j_call: TRBJ1-2; cdr3_nt: TGTGCCAGCAGCACGCAGCAGGGGTTTGGCTACACCTTC; cdr3_aa: CASSTQQGFGYTF
v_call: TRBV7-9; clone_size: -; d_call: TRBD1; j_call: TRBJ1-5; cdr3_nt: TGTGCCAGCAGCGGGGACAGGGCTTTGGGCAATCAGCCCCAGCATTTT; cdr3_aa: CASSGDRALGNQPQHF
v_call: TRBV6-5; clone_size: -; d_call: TRBD1; j_call: TRBJ1-3; cdr3_nt: TGTGCCAGCCAAACAGGGGGACCTGGAAACACCATATATTTT; cdr3_aa: CASQTGGPGNTIYF
v_call: TRBV5-1; clone_size: -; d_call: -; j_call: TRBJ2-7; cdr3_nt: TGCGCCAGCAGCTTGTCAGGGACATATCCCTACGAGCAGTACTTC; cdr3_aa: CASSLSGTYPYEQYF
v_call: TRBV29-1; clone_size: -; d_call: -; j_call: TRBJ2-5; cdr3_nt: TGCAGCGTTTCCGTGAGTATGGAGACCCAGTACTTC; cdr3_aa: CSVSVSMETQYF
v_call: TRBV6-1; clone_size: -; d_call: -; j_call: TRBJ1-3; cdr3_nt: TGTGCCAGCAGTGAAAGACCGACAGGACGCTCTGGAAACACCATATATTTT; cdr3_aa: CASSERPTGRSGNTIYF
v_call: TRBV7-8; clone_size: -; d_call: TRBD1; j_call: TRBJ2-3; cdr3_nt: TGTGCCAGCAGCCCGACAGGGTCAATGAGGATCACAGATACGCAGTATTTT; cdr3_aa: CASSPTGSMRITDTQYF
v_call: TRBV6-5; clone_size: once; d_call: TRBD1; j_call: TRBJ1-5; cdr3_nt: TGTGCCAGCAGGGGACAGGGCGATCAGCCCCAGCATTTT; cdr3_aa: CASRGQGDQPQHF
v_call: TRBV30; clone_size: -; d_call: TRBD1; j_call: TRBJ2-5; cdr3_nt: TGTGCCTGGAGGGCGACGACAGGGGGGACCCAGTACTTC; cdr3_aa: CAWRATTGGTQYF
v_call: TRBV4-1; clone_size: -; d_call: TRBD2; j_call: TRBJ2-1; cdr3_nt: TGCGCCAGCAGCCAAGAGTTAACGGGAGGTTTCACCTACAATGAGCAGTTCTTC; cdr3_aa: CASSQELTGGFTYNEQFF
v_call: TRBV6-2/TRBV6-3; clone_size: -; d_call: -; j_call: TRBJ2-7; cdr3_nt: TGTGCCAGCAGTTACGAGACCCTAGGTGGGCAGTACTTC; cdr3_aa: CASSYETLGGQYF
v_call: TRBV19; clone_size: few; d_call: -; j_call: TRBJ2-1; cdr3_nt: TGTGCCAGTAGTATTACACAACAAAACAATGAGCAGTTCTTC; cdr3_aa: CASSITQQNNEQFF
v_call: TRBV5-1; clone_size: -; d_call: -; j_call: TRBJ2-3; cdr3_nt: TGCGCCAGCAGCCTCTCGCGGTTCACAGATACGCAGTATTTT; cdr3_aa: CASSLSRFTDTQYF
v_call: TRBV24-1; clone_size: -; d_call: -; j_call: TRBJ2-3; cdr3_nt: TGTGCCACCGGGGGGGACACGGCGCTCACAGATACGCAGTATTTT; cdr3_aa: CATGGDTALTDTQYF
v_call: TRBV6-1; clone_size: -; d_call: -; j_call: TRBJ2-1; cdr3_nt: TGTGCCAGCAGTGAAGGGGTGCGGAATGAGCAGTTCTTC; cdr3_aa: CASSEGVRNEQFF
v_call: TRBV5-1; clone_size: -; d_call: -; j_call: TRBJ1-1; cdr3_nt: TGCGCCAGCAACCCGGCCCAGGGGAACACTGAAGCTTTCTTT; cdr3_aa: CASNPAQGNTEAFF
v_call: TRBV5-1; clone_size: once; d_call: TRBD1; j_call: TRBJ1-4; cdr3_nt: TGCGCCAGCAGCCGGGGACAGGGGCTGGGTGAAAAACTGTTTTTT; cdr3_aa: CASSRGQGLGEKLFF